The T cell receptor (beta chain) described here comes from a study of cytomegalovirus exposure and HLA in healthy donors. This CDR3 is built from 13 residues. CDR1 is SQVTM and CDR2 is ANQGSEA in the germline V gene. V was clipped by 7 bases and J by 6 bases, with 16 bases between them. Repertoires were generated with immunoSEQ multiplex PCR, while TCRdb's copy carries only in-frame clones and drops some. This table has around 150,000 clones, around 89% appearing once. The table lists this clone with a count of one. V and J are TRBV29-1 and TRBJ2-1, with TRBD1 as a possible D gene (5 bases). Material: PBMCs. This TCR was recovered from a man aged 18 to 30 in good health and CMV-seronegative. As DNA, the CDR3 is TGCAGCGCAGACCTCGGACATTCCAATGAGCAGTTCTTC. Protein sequence: CSADLGHSNEQFF.